A single sample is the source of the 2 T cell receptor beta chains below, sequenced in a study of cytomegalovirus exposure and HLA in healthy donors (TCRdb year 2017). The library was prepared using the immunoSEQ multiplex PCR assay. For the multiplex PCR, a mixture combining 60 forward primers for TCR Vbeta segments and 13 reverse primers for TCR Jbeta segments was used. TCRdb carries this immuneACCESS record with in-frame sequences only. Its versions omit some clonotypes, under half of them owing to an unresolved V gene in the studies checked, with the rest unexplained. The sample table records some 200,000 clones; more than 75% of these occur just once. Jointly, the top ten make up around 6.3% of the sample. Source material: PBMCs. These receptors were taken from a woman between 50 and 59 years old in good health and CMV-seropositive.

This clone was counted between two and nine times. V usage is TRBV5-6 and J usage is TRBJ2-5; 8 bases match TRBD1. CDR1 is SGHDT and CDR2 is YYEEEE in the germline V gene. The CDR3 runs to 15 residues. The trim removed 1 base at V and 5 bases at J, leaving 7 bases unmatched. The CDR3 here is CASSLYRGVLETQYF. CDR3 DNA: TGTGCCAGCAGCTTGTACAGGGGGGTACTGGAGACCCAGTACTTC. Full variable domain (remainder filled in from reference TRBV5-6 and TRBJ2-5): DAGVTQSPTHLIKTRGQQVTLRCSPKSGHDTVSWYQQALGQGPQFIFQYYEEEERQRGNFPDRFSGHQFPNYSSELNVNALLLGDSALYLCASSLYRGVLETQYFGPGTRLLVL.

The gene calls are TRBV11-3 and TRBJ2-2; 11 nucleotides align to TRBD2. V dropped 6 bases and J dropped 6; count of bases not matched to a gene: 6. Germline CDR1 SGHNT, CDR2 YENEEA. CDR3 length: 15 residues. The CDR3 loop is CASSHSGRASGELFF. DNA of the CDR3: TGTGCCAGCAGTCATAGCGGGAGGGCCTCCGGGGAGCTGTTTTTT.